One and the same sample provided the 20 T cell receptor beta chains below, sequenced in a study of early T cells in non-severe SARS-CoV-2 infection. TCRdb used MiXCR to reprocess the 5' RACE reads, holding one entry per CDR3 protein. The sample contains tens of thousands of distinct CDR3 sequences, roughly 12% of which appear only once. Sequenced input: whole blood. Source of these receptors: an adult who was a healthcare worker with PCR-confirmed SARS-CoV-2 infection or an uninfected control (not recorded which).

This clonotype occurred a few times. This rearrangement joins TRBV9 to TRBJ2-7, with D unresolved. V dropped 3 bases and J dropped 7 bases, with 14 bases sitting between them. This CDR3 is 13 amino acids long. Germline assignment: CDR1 SGDLS and CDR2 YYNGEE. CDR3 DNA sequence: TGTGCCAGCAGCGCAAGAACGGTGGGAGAGCAGTACTTC. Protein: CASSARTVGEQYF.

The rearrangement uses TRBV5-1 and TRBJ1-1, with unresolved D. The CDR3 length is 14 residues. Germline loops: CDR1 SGHRS, CDR2 YFSETQ. Trimming took off 4 bases at V and 5 bases at J, with 15 bases between the two ends. The CDR3 region has the DNA TGCGCCAGCAGCCGGCAGCCGAGTCAGACTGAAGCTTTCTTT. The encoded protein is CASSRQPSQTEAFF.

This chain joins TRBV7-8 and TRBJ2-4; D could derive from TRBD1 or TRBD2 (5 bases each). From germline, CDR1 is SGHVS and CDR2 FQNEAQ. The CDR3 covers 17 residues. The V and J ends lost 1 base and 0 bases respectively, with 13 bases between them. DNA of the CDR3: TGTGCCAGCAGCTTAGTGGTCATCGGGACAGCCAAAAACATTCAGTACTTC. Its protein product is CASSLVVIGTAKNIQYF.

This chain joins TRBV12-3 or TRBV12-4 and TRBJ2-1; D is unresolved. This CDR3 comprises 14 residues. Trimming removed 0 bases at V and 1 base at J, with 4 bases between. CDR3 bases: TGTGCCAGCAGTTTAGCCAGTTCCTACAATGAGCAGTTCTTC. It yields the protein CASSLASSYNEQFF.

In this sample, this clonotype turned up many times. This CDR3 reads CSASNEYNEQFF. In nucleotides, the CDR3 is TGCAGTGCTAGTAACGAGTACAATGAGCAGTTCTTC. The chain links TRBV20-1 to TRBJ2-1; the D is unclear. CDR1 is DFQATT, CDR2 SNEGSKA, per germline (reference sequence). The V gene lost 3 bases and the J gene lost 4 bases, with 7 bases spanning the gap. The CDR3 runs to 12 residues.

This clonotype was recorded at least ten times. V and J are TRBV10-3 and TRBJ2-7; tentatively, D is TRBD2 (6 bases). From germline, CDR1 is ENHRY and CDR2 SYGVKD. The V end was cut by 3 bases, the J end by 0 bases, with 12 bases between. This CDR3 has 15 residues. CDR3 DNA sequence: TGTGCCATCAGTGACTTAGGGACTTCCTCCTACGAGCAGTACTTC. Its protein product is CAISDLGTSSYEQYF.

This clonotype was detected ten times or more. The V call is TRBV12-3 or TRBV12-4, the J call TRBJ1-3; D uncertain. V was cut by 0 bases and J by 4 bases, with 10 bases left in between. The CDR3 runs 15 residues. The CDR3 DNA follows: TGTGCCAGCAGTTTAGCAGGGTTTAAAGGAAACACCATATATTTT. Protein sequence: CASSLAGFKGNTIYF.

A few counts support this clonotype. The rearrangement uses TRBV7-8 and TRBJ2-3; 11 bases fit TRBD1. Looked up from germline, CDR1 is SGHVS and CDR2 is FQNEAQ. J was trimmed by 3 bases and V by 2 bases; bases with no gene match: 1. The CDR3 consists of 15 residues. The CDR3 is CASSLRDRGTDTQYF. The CDR3 DNA is TGTGCCAGCAGCTTACGGGACAGGGGGACAGATACGCAGTATTTT. Full variable domain (rest looked up from reference TRBV7-8 and TRBJ2-3): GAGVSQSPRYKVAKRGQDVALRCDPISGHVSLFWYQQALGQGPEFLTYFQNEAQLDKSGLPSDRFFAERPEGSVSTLKIQRTQQEDSAVYLCASSLRDRGTDTQYFGPGTRLTVL.

In this sample, this clonotype turned up a few times. This chain joins TRBV28 and TRBJ2-3; 11 nucleotides match TRBD2. This CDR3 region has 17 residues. V gave up 9 bases and J gave up 4 bases; unmatched junction bases: 15. Germline loops: CDR1 MDHEN, CDR2 SYDVKM. CDR3 DNA sequence: TGTGCCAGTTCCCCGAGAGGTAGCGGGAGGGTGGCAGATACGCAGTATTTT. Amino acid sequence: CASSPRGSGRVADTQYF.

In this sample, this clonotype turned up many times. J is TRBJ1-2 and V is TRBV20-1; possibly TRBD1 for D (6 bases). Trimming took 4 bases from V and 5 from J, leaving 17 bases between them. This CDR3 is 14 amino acids long. Germline CDR1 and CDR2: DFQATT and SNEGSKA (reference sequence). CDR3 coding DNA: TGCAGTGCTATCTTCGCAGGGGAAAGATATGGCTACACCTTC. Translation: CSAIFAGERYGYTF.

This clonotype was detected many times. The chain links TRBV30 to TRBJ1-4, with a tentative D call TRBD1 (6 bases). CDR1 and CDR2 (germline): GTSNPN, SVGIG (reference sequence). The CDR3 extends over 17 amino acids. The germline V and J ends were trimmed by 0 bases and 8 bases, with 22 bases remaining between them. As DNA, the CDR3 is TGTGCCTGGAGTGTAAGCCTCGGACAGTGGAACCGCGAAAAACTGTTTTTT. Protein sequence: CAWSVSLGQWNREKLFF.

This clonotype was detected many times. The rearrangement joins TRBV6-6 to TRBJ2-3, with 10 bases matching TRBD2. Looked up from germline, CDR1 is MNHNY and CDR2 is SVGAGI (reference sequence). With 0 bases clipped from V and 3 bases from J, the junction kept 6 bases outside the gene matches. The CDR3 has 17 amino acids. This chain's CDR3 is CASSYSKRGGSTDTQYF. In DNA form, the CDR3 reads TGTGCCAGCAGTTACTCGAAGCGGGGGGGCTCTACAGATACGCAGTATTTT.

This clonotype has only a few counts. This chain uses TRBV11-2 with TRBJ2-3; D might be TRBD2 (6 bases). Germline values: CDR1 SGHAT, CDR2 FQNNGV. Trimming cost V 1 base and J 2 bases, with 13 bases left between them. The CDR3 loop spans 16 amino acids. CDR3 region: CASSLVKAGFTDTQYF. Written as DNA, the CDR3 is TGTGCCAGCAGCTTAGTCAAAGCGGGCTTCACAGATACGCAGTATTTT.

The chain uses TRBV7-2 and TRBJ2-2, with D possibly TRBD2 on 5 matching bases. The ends were cut back, 0 bases at V and 4 bases at J, with 15 bases in the middle. Germline CDR1 SGHTA, CDR2 FQGNSA. This CDR3 is built from 17 residues. DNA for the CDR3: TGTGCCAGCAGCTTAGCGCCGAGGCCACGGGGCACCGGGGAGCTGTTTTTT. Its translation: CASSLAPRPRGTGELFF.

The CDR3 reads CASTGGTGTDEQYF. The CDR3, as DNA: TGTGCCAGCACGGGCGGGACAGGGACCGACGAGCAGTACTTC. The chain is built from TRBV2 and TRBJ2-7, with 9 bases identical to TRBD1. V shed 7 bases and J 5 bases; nucleotides not matched to a gene: 9. Germline CDR1 and CDR2: SNHLY and FYNNEI. The length of the CDR3 is 14 residues.

This clonotype was seen many times. This chain uses TRBV12-3 or TRBV12-4 with TRBJ1-2, with 7 nucleotides matching TRBD1. CDR3 length: 14 residues. V trimming: 6 bases; J trimming: 2 bases; junction bases outside the gene matches: 6. The CDR3 bases are TGTGCCAGCAGCGCTACAGGGGTGAACTATGGCTACACCTTC. Residues: CASSATGVNYGYTF.

There are a few counts of this clonotype. This chain uses TRBV12-5 with TRBJ1-1; the D gene is possibly TRBD1 (5 bases). The CDR3 has 13 residues. V lost 2 bases and J lost 5, with 9 bases in between. Germline CDR1 reads LGHNT; CDR2 reads FRNRAP. The CDR3 is CASGLQGGTEAFF. The CDR3 bases are TGTGCTAGTGGTTTGCAGGGAGGGACTGAAGCTTTCTTT.

This clonotype was recorded at least ten times. J is TRBJ2-7 and V is TRBV12-3 or TRBV12-4, with 9 bases that match TRBD1. The length of the CDR3 is 15 residues. The V gene end was trimmed by 4 bases and the J gene end by 1 base; junction bases not matched to a gene: 5. For the CDR3, the DNA is TGTGCCAGCAGTTCCACAGGGGGCTTTTCCTACGAGCAGTACTTC. It translates to CASSSTGGFSYEQYF.

This clonotype showed up just once. V gene TRBV3-1 combines with J gene TRBJ2-3; D is possibly TRBD1 (5 bases). CDR1 and CDR2 (germline): LGHDT, YNNKEL (reference sequence). Trimming removed 1 base from V and 2 bases from J, with 10 bases in between. The CDR3 consists of 15 residues. This chain's CDR3 is CASSQAPRDTDTQYF. In nucleotides, the CDR3 is TGTGCCAGCAGCCAAGCACCCAGGGACACAGATACGCAGTATTTT.

The chain joins TRBV15 to TRBJ2-2; perhaps TRBD1 as D (5 bases). The CDR3 is 18 amino acids. Germline CDR1 and CDR2: LNHNV and YYDKDF (reference sequence). Trimming stripped 2 bases from V and 0 bases from J, with 16 bases between. CDR3 region: CATSRRPTASTNTGELFF. Written as DNA, the CDR3 is TGTGCCACCAGCAGAAGACCGACAGCTAGTACGAACACCGGGGAGCTGTTTTTT.